This T cell receptor (beta chain) is from a study of blood T cell repertoires in COVID-19. Study-wide context: Whether acute or convalescent, the COVID-19 samples came from the United States, Italy and Spain.

The junction had 6 bases not matched to a gene; V was cut back by 4 bases and J by 10 bases. Germline values: CDR1 LGHNA, CDR2 YNFKEQ. The CDR3 runs 15 residues. The assay was immunoSEQ multiplex PCR, and TCRdb's table has in-frame clones only and misses some. The table shows hundreds of thousands of clones, with 87% occurring only once. Patients at the Seattle site were enrolled during active infection and followed longitudinally. This sequence was found in a woman aged 50 to 65 with COVID-19, enrolled during active disease. Source material: peripheral blood. This chain connects TRBV4-2 to TRBJ2-5, with TRBD2 identical over 16 bases. The CDR3, as DNA: TGTGCCAGCAGCCCCGGGACTAGCGGGAGGGACAACCAGTACTTC. It codes for CASSPGTSGRDNQYF.